This entry describes one T cell receptor (beta chain). The antigen is not known. Trimming left V 2 bases short and J 1 base short, with 11 bases between. Germline CDR1 and CDR2: WSHSY and SAAADI. The CDR3 is 15 residues long. Clones were sequenced by immunoSEQ multiplex PCR, and TCRdb holds only the in-frame ones, with some missing. The table records around 580,000 clones, roughly 98% of them present only once. Cells designated naive CD8 were CD45RO-negative and were positively selected for CCR7, with terminally differentiated effector memory CD45RA+ cells excluded. These data come from a study of shared clonotypes between healthy human individuals. Study conclusions and caveats: Generally, naive subsets came out with larger estimated richness than memory subsets. The researchers took only blood, and tissue repertoires probably look different. The small donor group covered limited genetic and exposure diversity.

The specimen was naive CD8+ T cells sorted from blood. The sequence was obtained from a man aged 25 to 45 in good health. The genes are TRBV10-2 and TRBJ2-5; D tentatively fits TRBD1 or TRBD2 (6 bases each). The CDR3 spells CASSEIGGLQETQYF. The CDR3 region has the DNA TGCGCCAGCAGTGAGATTGGGGGGCTCCAAGAGACCCAGTACTTC.